A selection of T cell receptor beta chains follows, all from one sample in a study of blood T cell repertoires in COVID-19. Profiled with immunoSEQ multiplex PCR; TCRdb holds only in-frame clones, not every one. The table lists fewer than 300,000 clones, about nine tenths of them singletons. The sequenced sample consisted of PBMCs or T cells enriched from blood (not recorded which). These receptors were obtained from a man aged 18-30 years who had recovered from COVID-19. CDR3s include the opening cysteine and the closing phenylalanine or tryptophan. D genes are given only for firm matches. Clone size is shown for a subset of rows, as once, few, many or a class of expanded clone.

v_gene,j_gene,abundance,d_gene,CDR3nt,CDR3aa
TRBV5-4,TRBJ2-5,-,-,TGTGCCAGCAGCTTGTTAGCGGAAGAGACCCAGTACTTC,CASSLLAEETQYF
TRBV6-5,TRBJ2-7,-,TRBD1,TGTGCCAGCAGTTACGCGGACAGGGCCGGCGAGCAGTACTTC,CASSYADRAGEQYF
TRBV9,TRBJ2-1,-,TRBD2,TGTGCCAGCAGCGAGGGACTAGCGGGATACAATGAGCAGTTCTTC,CASSEGLAGYNEQFF
TRBV18,TRBJ1-2,few,-,TGTGCCAGCTCACCTACCCCGGGAACGAACTATGGCTACACCTTC,CASSPTPGTNYGYTF
TRBV11-2,TRBJ1-6,-,-,TGTGCCAGCAGCTTAGATTTGCGGAGAACGAGCTCCTATAATTCACCCCTCCACTTT,CASSLDLRRTSSYNSPLHF
TRBV11-3,TRBJ2-5,-,TRBD2,TGTGCCAGCAGCTTAGCGGGAGCGGGGGGCGAGACCCAGTACTTC,CASSLAGAGGETQYF
TRBV4-2,TRBJ2-2,-,-,TGTGCCAGCAGCCCGCAGGGGCCCACCGGGGAGCTGTTTTTT,CASSPQGPTGELFF
TRBV5-8,TRBJ2-2,once,-,TGTGCCAGCAGCTCCTCGGCCGGGGAGCTGTTTTTT,CASSSSAGELFF
TRBV28,TRBJ1-2,once,-,TGTGCCACTCTGCGGGGCAGTGTTAACTATGGCTACACCTTC,CATLRGSVNYGYTF
TRBV9,TRBJ2-1,-,TRBD1,TGTGCCAGCAGCGTAGATGGACAGGGTAATGAGCAGTTCTTC,CASSVDGQGNEQFF
TRBV7-2,TRBJ2-5,-,TRBD2,TGTGCCAGCAGCTTGGGGGGGCAAGAGACCCAGTACTTC,CASSLGGQETQYF
TRBV19,TRBJ1-2,-,-,TGTGCCAGTAGTCCCTCTCTCTATGGCTACACCTTC,CASSPSLYGYTF